The clone carrying this T cell receptor beta chain was seen a few times. Its antigen is as yet unknown. The data stem from a study of T-cell reconstitution after alpha-beta-depleted transplantation in children. Study conclusions and caveats: After transplant, at about two months, alpha-beta T cells were reportedly derived from several hundred expanded graft clones. One year after transplant, T-cell counts and diversity came mostly from newly produced T cells. The high TCRbeta diversity at day 60 in some patients came from surviving recipient T cells and thymic progenitors.

A TCRbeta library incorporating unique molecular identifiers was prepared. MiXCR was run by TCRdb on the PCR reads, yielding one entry per CDR3 protein. Here the sample spans approximately 300,000 distinct CDR3 sequences, roughly 7.8% being singletons. The CDR3 contains 14 residues. Trimming cost V 10 bases and J 2 bases, with 17 bases left between them. The V gene is TRBV12-3 or TRBV12-4, the J gene TRBJ1-1; D is perhaps TRBD1 (5 bases). Sequences were derived from peripheral blood, sampled 360 days after TCRalphabeta/CD19-depleted stem cell transplant. This TCR derives from a female patient aged 2-9 years who had a stem cell transplant for Fanconi anemia, so the T cells may come from the graft donor. Here the CDR3 DNA reads TGTGCCACCTTCCTCTGGGGGGGAAACACTGAAGCTTTCTTT. Its translation is CATFLWGGNTEAFF.